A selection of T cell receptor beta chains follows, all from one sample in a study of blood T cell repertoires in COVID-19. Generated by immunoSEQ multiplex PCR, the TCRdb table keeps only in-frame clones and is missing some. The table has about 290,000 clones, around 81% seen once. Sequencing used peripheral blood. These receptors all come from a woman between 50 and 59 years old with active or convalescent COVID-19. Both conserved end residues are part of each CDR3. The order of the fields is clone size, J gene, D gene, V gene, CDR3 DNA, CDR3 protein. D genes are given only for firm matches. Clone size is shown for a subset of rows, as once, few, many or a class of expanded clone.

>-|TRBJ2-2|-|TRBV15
TGTGCCACCAGCAGAGATTCTAGCACCGGGGAGCTGTTTTTT
CATSRDSSTGELFF
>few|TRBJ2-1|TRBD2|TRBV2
TGTGCCAGCAGGGGGACTAGCGGGAGCGATGAGCAGTTCTTC
CASRGTSGSDEQFF
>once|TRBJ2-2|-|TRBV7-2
TGTGCCAGCAGCTCCCTGAGGAACACCGGGGAGCTGTTTTTT
CASSSLRNTGELFF
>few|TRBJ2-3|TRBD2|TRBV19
TGTGCCAGTAGTATAAGGAACGTACCGGGACTAGGAGGTGATACGCAGTATTTT
CASSIRNVPGLGGDTQYF
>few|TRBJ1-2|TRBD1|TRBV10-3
TGTGCCACCCTCCCCGCCGGGACAGGCTATGGCTACACCTTC
CATLPAGTGYGYTF
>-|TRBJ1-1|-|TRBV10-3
TGTGCCATCAGTGCGTACGGGGGGAGGACTGAAGCTTTCTTT
CAISAYGGRTEAFF
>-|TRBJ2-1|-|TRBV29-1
TGCAGCGTCCGATGGGCTGAGCAGTTCTTC
CSVRWAEQFF
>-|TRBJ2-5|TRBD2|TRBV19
TGTGCCAGTAGTCCTAGCGGCCAAGAGACCCAGTACTTC
CASSPSGQETQYF
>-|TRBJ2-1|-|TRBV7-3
TGTGCCAGCAGTCAGCGCGGGCCGAGCTCCTACAATGAGCAGTTCTTC
CASSQRGPSSYNEQFF
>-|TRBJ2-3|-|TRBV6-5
TGTGCCAGCAGTTACTCACGGTTCACAGATACGCAGTATTTT
CASSYSRFTDTQYF
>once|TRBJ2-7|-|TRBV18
TGTGCCAGCTCACGGCGGGACGGAAGCTACGAGCAGTACTTC
CASSRRDGSYEQYF
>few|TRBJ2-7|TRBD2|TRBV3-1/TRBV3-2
TGTGCTGCGGGGGAGGCCTACGAGCAGTACTTC
CAAGEAYEQYF
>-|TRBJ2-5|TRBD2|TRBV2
TGTGCCAGCAGCTGGGGAGGGCTATCTCAAGAGACCCAGTACTTC
CASSWGGLSQETQYF
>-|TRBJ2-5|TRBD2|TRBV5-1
TGCGCCAGCAGCCCCGCGACTAGCACGGCGGAGACCCAGTACTTC
CASSPATSTAETQYF
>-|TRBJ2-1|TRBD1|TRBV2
TGTGCCAGCACTCAGGGGGCCCTCCCGGGGCAGTTCTTC
CASTQGALPGQFF
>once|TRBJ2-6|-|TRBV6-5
TGTGCCAGCAGTCCTGACAGGACTGGGGCCAACGTCCTGACTTTC
CASSPDRTGANVLTF
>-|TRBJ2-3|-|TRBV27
TGTGCCAGCCGGGACTTTAACACAGATACGCAGTATTTT
CASRDFNTDTQYF
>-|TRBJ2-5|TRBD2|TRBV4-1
TGCGCCAGCAGTGAGGGGGAGACTAGCGGGAGTAAAGAGACCCAGTACTTC
CASSEGETSGSKETQYF
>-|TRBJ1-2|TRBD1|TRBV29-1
TGCAGCGTTCAGGGGGATAACTATGGCTACACCTTC
CSVQGDNYGYTF
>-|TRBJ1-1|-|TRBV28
TGTGCCAGCAGTTTAGTACAGGGAAGCACTGAAGCTTTCTTT
CASSLVQGSTEAFF
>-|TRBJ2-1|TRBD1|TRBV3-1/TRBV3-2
TGTGCCAGCAGCGGCCGGGACAGGGGGGCCAATGAGCAGTTCTTC
CASSGRDRGANEQFF
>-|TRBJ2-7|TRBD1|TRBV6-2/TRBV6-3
TGTGCCAGCAGCCCCGGGACAGGGGAGTCCCGGAGGCAGTACTTC
CASSPGTGESRRQYF
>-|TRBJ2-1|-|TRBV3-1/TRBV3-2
TGTGCCAGCAGCCAAGGTGTGGGAGTCCCCCGGGATGAGCAGTTCTTC
CASSQGVGVPRDEQFF
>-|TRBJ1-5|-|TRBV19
TGTGCCAGTAGTATATCCAGGGTTCCAAGCAATCAGCCCCAGCATTTT
CASSISRVPSNQPQHF
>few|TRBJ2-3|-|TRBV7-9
TGTGCCAGCAGCCCAGATACACGGGTGCATACGCAGTATTTT
CASSPDTRVHTQYF
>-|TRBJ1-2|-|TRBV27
TGTGCCAGCAGTTTATCGGGTCGGGGGGGGTATAACTATGGCTACACCTTC
CASSLSGRGGYNYGYTF
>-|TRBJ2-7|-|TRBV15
TGTGCCACCAGCAGAGATCGGTACGAGCAGTACTTC
CATSRDRYEQYF
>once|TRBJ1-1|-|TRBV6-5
TGTGCCAGCAGTTACTCGAATGGGGCCGTTCCGGAAGCTTTCTTT
CASSYSNGAVPEAFF
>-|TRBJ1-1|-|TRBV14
TGTGCCAGCAGCCAAGACCAGGGGTTTGAAGCTTTCTTT
CASSQDQGFEAFF
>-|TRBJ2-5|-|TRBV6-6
TGTGCCAGCACCCAACTGGGGGGACAAGAGACCCAGTACTTC
CASTQLGGQETQYF
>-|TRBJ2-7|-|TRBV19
TGTGCCAGTAGTGCACAAGGGGGAAGGGCCTACGAGCAGTACTTC
CASSAQGGRAYEQYF
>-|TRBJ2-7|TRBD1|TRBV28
TGTGCCAGCAGCCTTATTCTCAGACAGGGGCACTCCTACGAGCAGTACTTC
CASSLILRQGHSYEQYF
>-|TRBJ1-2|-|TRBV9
TGTGCCAGCAGCGTAGAGGAGAGCAACTATGGCTACACCTTC
CASSVEESNYGYTF
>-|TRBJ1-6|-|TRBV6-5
TGTGCCAGCAGTTACTCGAGATCGGGAGGTTCACCCCTCCACTTT
CASSYSRSGGSPLHF
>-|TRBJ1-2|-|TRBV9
TGTGCCAGCAGCGTAGACCAACTGGGGGCCTATGGCTACACCTTC
CASSVDQLGAYGYTF
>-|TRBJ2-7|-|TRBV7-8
TGTGCCAGCAGCCGTAGAGCTGCCTACGAGCAGTACTTC
CASSRRAAYEQYF
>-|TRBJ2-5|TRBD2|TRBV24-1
TGTGCCACCAGTGATGGGCTAGCGGGAGGGGAGACCCAGTACTTC
CATSDGLAGGETQYF
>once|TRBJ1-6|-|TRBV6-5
TGTGCCAGCAGCTTAGACCAGGATTCACCCCTCCACTTT
CASSLDQDSPLHF
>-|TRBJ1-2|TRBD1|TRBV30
TGTGCCTGGATTCAGACAGGGGGGGGAGGCGACTATGGCTACACCTTC
CAWIQTGGGGDYGYTF
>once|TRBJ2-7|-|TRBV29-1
TGCAGCGTTGAGCTGGCAGGGTACGAGCAGTACTTC
CSVELAGYEQYF
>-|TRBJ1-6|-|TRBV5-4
TGTGCCAGCAGCCCCCAGTATAATTCACCCCTCCACTTT
CASSPQYNSPLHF
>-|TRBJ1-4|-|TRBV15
TGTGCCACCAGCAGAGTACAGACAACTAATGAAAAACTGTTTTTT
CATSRVQTTNEKLFF
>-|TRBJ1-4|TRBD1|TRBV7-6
TGTGCCAGCAGCGCCACAGGGGGCGCAGGGTATGAAAAACTGTTTTTT
CASSATGGAGYEKLFF
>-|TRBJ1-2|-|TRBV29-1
TGCAGCGTGGCAGGCGGGGACTATGGCTACACCTTC
CSVAGGDYGYTF
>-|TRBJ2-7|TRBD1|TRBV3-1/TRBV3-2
TGTGCCAGCAGCCTAGGGACAGGCCCCTACGAGCAGTACTTC
CASSLGTGPYEQYF
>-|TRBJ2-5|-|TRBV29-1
TGCAGCGTTTCAGAAGAGACCCAGTACTTC
CSVSEETQYF
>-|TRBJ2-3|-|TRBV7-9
TGTGCCAGCAGCTTAGCGGGAGCTCCAGATACGCAGTATTTT
CASSLAGAPDTQYF
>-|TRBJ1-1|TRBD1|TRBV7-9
TGTGCCAGCATCGCCGGGAGGGACAGGGGTCACAACACTGAAGCTTTCTTT
CASIAGRDRGHNTEAFF
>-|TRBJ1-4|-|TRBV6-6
TGTGCCGGGAGGCGGCAGGCTAATGAAAAACTGTTTTTT
CAGRRQANEKLFF
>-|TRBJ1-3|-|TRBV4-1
TGCGCCAGCAGCCACTACCTGGGGGGGTCCTCTGGAAACACCATATATTTT
CASSHYLGGSSGNTIYF
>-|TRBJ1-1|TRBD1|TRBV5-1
TGCGCCAGCAGTTCCACAGGGGTCACTGAAGCTTTCTTT
CASSSTGVTEAFF
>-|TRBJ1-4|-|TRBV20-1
TGCAGTGCTAGAACCAGGGAAAAACTGTTTTTT
CSARTREKLFF
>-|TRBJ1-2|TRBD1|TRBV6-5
TGTGCCAGCAGTTACGACAGGGTAAACTATGGCTACACCTTC
CASSYDRVNYGYTF
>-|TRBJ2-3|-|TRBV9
TGTGCCAGCAGCGTAGGGACCGCTAGCGCCTTTAGCACAGATACGCAGTATTTT
CASSVGTASAFSTDTQYF
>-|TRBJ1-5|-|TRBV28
TGTGCCAGCAGTTTAGACAGCGGGAGCAATCAGCCCCAGCATTTT
CASSLDSGSNQPQHF
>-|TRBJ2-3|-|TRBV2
TGTGCCAGCGGGACTACAGGGAGGATAGATACGCAGTATTTT
CASGTTGRIDTQYF
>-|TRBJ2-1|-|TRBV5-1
TGCGCCAGCAGCTTGGCATCCGGGGGATACAATGAGCAGTTCTTC
CASSLASGGYNEQFF
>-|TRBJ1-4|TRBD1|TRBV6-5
TGTGCCAGCACCCGACAGGGGGGAAATGAAAAACTGTTTTTT
CASTRQGGNEKLFF